Each of the 19 T cell receptor beta chains below was sequenced from the same sample in a study of glioma-infiltrating T cells after dendritic cell vaccination. Clones were read by immunoSEQ multiplex PCR, and TCRdb kept only the in-frame ones, dropping some. The sample has approximately 50,000 clones; around nine tenths are singletons. The time point denotes: after dendritic cell vaccination, including at tumor progression/relapse. Sequences were derived from blood, sampled after dendritic cell vaccination. The receptors here all came from a human donor with glioblastoma.

A single count supports this clone. This chain links TRBV15 with TRBJ2-7; 14 bases map to TRBD2. The CDR3 totals 16 residues. Germline CDR1 reads LNHNV; CDR2 reads YYDKDF (reference sequence). With V trimmed by 2 bases and J by 4 bases, 4 bases remained unmatched. The CDR3 reads CATSRPGLAGVYEQYF. The CDR3 nucleotides read TGTGCCACCAGCAGACCGGGACTAGCGGGAGTGTACGAGCAGTACTTC.

CDR3 sequence: CASSLPGQKNTEAFF. The CDR3 coding sequence is TGCGCCAGCAGCCTCCCGGGACAGAAGAACACTGAAGCTTTCTTT. The chain is built from TRBV5-1 and TRBJ1-1, with 7 bases fitting TRBD1. J lost 1 base, V lost 4 bases, and 7 bases had no gene match. Germline loops: CDR1 SGHRS, CDR2 YFSETQ. The CDR3 is 15 residues long.

V usage is TRBV28 and J usage is TRBJ1-1; D gene ambiguous. The CDR3 sequence is 14 residues long. The V gene's germline CDR1 is MDHEN and CDR2 SYDVKM. V lost 5 bases and J lost 0, with 10 bases in between. CDR3 region: CASSLSRVNTEAFF. The CDR3, as DNA: TGTGCCAGCAGTCTATCCCGGGTGAACACTGAAGCTTTCTTT.

V usage is TRBV19 and J usage is TRBJ2-1; D may be TRBD1 (6 bases). Trimming pared 3 bases from V and 8 bases from J, leaving 14 bases between. This CDR3 is 14 amino acids long. Germline V gives CDR1 LNHDA, CDR2 SQIVND (reference sequence). The CDR3: CASSIPWKGDEQFF. The CDR3 region has the DNA TGTGCCAGTAGTATCCCATGGAAGGGGGATGAGCAGTTCTTC.

The chain is built from TRBV2 and TRBJ2-7; TRBD2 is a possible D gene (6 bases). Trimming removed 6 bases from V and 3 bases from J, with 18 bases in between. The CDR3 sequence is 15 residues long. The germline gives CDR1 SNHLY, CDR2 FYNNEI. CDR3 nucleotide sequence: TGTGCCAGCAGCGGCCCGGGACTCGAGTACTACGAGCAGTACTTC. Translating it yields CASSGPGLEYYEQYF.

The rearrangement uses TRBV7-3 and TRBJ2-5; D is ambiguous. With 2 bases removed from V and 1 base from J, the gap between germline ends came to 11 bases. The CDR3 covers 15 residues. Looked up from germline, CDR1 is SGHTA and CDR2 is FQGTGA. CDR3 amino acids: CASSLGGLSQETQYF. CDR3 coding DNA: TGTGCCAGCAGCTTAGGTGGCCTTTCCCAAGAGACCCAGTACTTC.

The chain employs TRBV6-6 and TRBJ2-7; TRBD1 is a possible D gene (6 bases). Germline V gene sequence: CDR1 MNHNY, CDR2 SVGAGI (reference sequence). V lost 4 bases and J 4 bases, leaving 11 bases between the germline ends. The CDR3 is 13 amino acids. CDR3: CASSLPGEYEQYF. The CDR3 DNA reads as TGTGCCAGCAGTTTGCCAGGGGAATACGAGCAGTACTTC.

The chain combines TRBV30 with TRBJ1-4; weak D call: TRBD1 (6 bases). V shed 1 base and J shed 5 bases, with 14 bases lying between them. The CDR3 spans 15 residues. The germline V gene has CDR1 GTSNPN and CDR2 SVGIG (reference sequence). The CDR3 region has the DNA TGTGCCTGGAGTGCCAGGGGACGGATAAATGAAAAACTGTTTTTT. It specifies CAWSARGRINEKLFF.

The chain joins TRBV19 to TRBJ2-3; 8 bases are a match to TRBD1. This CDR3 spans 15 amino acids. The trim removed 0 bases at V and 4 bases at J, leaving 3 bases unmatched. The germline V gene has CDR1 LNHDA and CDR2 SQIVND (reference sequence). The CDR3 protein is CASSIDRGLADTQYF. The CDR3 DNA follows: TGTGCCAGTAGTATAGACAGGGGGCTGGCAGATACGCAGTATTTT.

The chain links TRBV6-5 to TRBJ1-6; D is perhaps TRBD1 (6 bases). Germline lookup yields CDR1 MNHEY and CDR2 SVGAGI. V was cut by 8 bases and J by 10 bases, with 18 bases left in between. CDR3 length: 14 residues. This CDR3 reads CASQNRERGSPLHF. The CDR3, as DNA: TGTGCCAGCCAAAACAGGGAAAGGGGCTCACCCCTCCACTTT.

V usage is TRBV5-8 and J usage is TRBJ2-5; weak D call: TRBD1 (8 bases). The V gene lost 4 bases and the J gene lost 1 base, with 20 bases spanning the gap. The CDR3 contains 17 residues. CDR1 and CDR2 from the germline V gene are SGHTS and YDEGEE. The CDR3: CASSPRTGRVSQETQYF. CDR3 nucleotide sequence: TGTGCCAGCAGCCCCCGGACAGGGAGGGTATCCCAAGAGACCCAGTACTTC.

CDR3 DNA sequence: TGTGCCATCACCGAGGAGCGGCGAAATGAGCAGTTCTTC. Translation: CAITEERRNEQFF. The genes are TRBV10-3 and TRBJ2-1; a weak D match, TRBD2 (5 bases). Germline CDR1 ENHRY, CDR2 SYGVKD. The CDR3 runs 13 residues. V gave up 7 bases and J gave up 7 bases, with 14 bases separating them.

The J gene is TRBJ2-7, the V gene TRBV28; 7 bases line up with TRBD1. CDR3 length equals 14 residues. Per germline, CDR1 MDHEN and CDR2 SYDVKM. Trimming cost V 6 bases and J 6 bases; bases outside gene matches: 11. The CDR3 DNA reads TGTGCCAGCAGCCGACCCCACAGGGGCGGCGAGCAGTACTTC. This codes for CASSRPHRGGEQYF.

The chain recombines TRBV2 with TRBJ2-7; D may be TRBD1 (6 bases). V was cut by 6 bases and J by 1 base, with 16 bases left in between. The CDR3 runs 15 residues. CDR1 and CDR2 (germline): SNHLY, FYNNEI. The CDR3, as DNA: TGTGCCAGCAGACGTACGGCAGGGGTTTCCTACGAGCAGTACTTC. Translation: CASRRTAGVSYEQYF.

V and J are TRBV27 and TRBJ1-5; D uncertain. V lost 1 base and J 0 bases, leaving 10 bases between the germline ends. Germline V CDR1 and CDR2: MNHEY, SMNVEV (reference sequence). This CDR3 region has 16 residues. CDR3 amino acids: CASSLFPGYSNQPQHF. CDR3 coding DNA: TGTGCCAGCAGTTTATTTCCGGGGTATAGCAATCAGCCCCAGCATTTT.

The chain is built from TRBV5-4 and TRBJ2-4; 10 bases agree with TRBD2. The CDR3 sequence is 14 residues long. The J segment lost 7 bases and the V segment lost 2 bases, leaving 3 bases of the junction unmatched. Germline assignment: CDR1 SGHNT and CDR2 YYREEE (reference sequence). CDR3 nucleotides: TGTGCCAGCAGCTTAAGCGGGAGGGCCAACATTCAGTACTTC. This translates into CASSLSGRANIQYF.

In this sample, this clone turned up a few times. The genes are TRBV4-3 and TRBJ2-2, with D perhaps TRBD2 (5 bases). Germline assignment: CDR1 LGHNA and CDR2 YSLEER. The CDR3 covers 16 residues. V was shortened by 4 bases and J by 1 base, with 13 bases between the two germline ends. The CDR3 loop is CASSPVGDVNTGELFF. CDR3 in DNA: TGCGCCAGCAGCCCCGTGGGAGATGTGAACACCGGGGAGCTGTTTTTT.

The chain employs TRBV28 and TRBJ2-7; TRBD1 matches at 11 bases. Germline CDR1 is MDHEN and CDR2 is SYDVKM. The CDR3 is 12 residues long. The chain's CDR3 is CATGQGGYEQYF. The CDR3 DNA sequence: TGTGCGACGGGACAGGGGGGGTACGAGCAGTACTTC.

The gene calls are TRBV6-4 and TRBJ2-7, with 9 nucleotides matching TRBD2. Germline CDR1 and CDR2: MRHNA and SNTAGT. The CDR3 totals 14 residues. The V gene end was trimmed by 6 bases and the J gene end by 4 bases; junction bases not matched to a gene: 7. The CDR3 here is CASRGLARGYEQYF. CDR3 nucleotide sequence: TGTGCCAGCAGGGGACTAGCTCGTGGGTACGAGCAGTACTTC.